The sequence of this TCR beta chain was determined in a study of cytomegalovirus exposure and HLA in healthy donors. Study-wide findings and caveats: Cytomegalovirus association was assigned to more than 150 TCR beta chains.

Germline V gene sequence: CDR1 SGHRS, CDR2 YFSETQ. The CDR3 length is 14 residues. J lost 6 bases, V lost 4 bases, and 7 bases had no gene match. To note about this clone: Its cognate antigen is unknown.

In the PCR, 60 Vbeta and 13 Jbeta primers were used. Sequenced by immunoSEQ multiplex PCR; TCRdb stores in-frame clones only, minus some. The sample has about 210,000 clones; the top ten hold more than 0.75%. This TCR derives from a woman in her twenties or thirties in good health and CMV-seropositive. This sequence joins TRBV5-1 and TRBJ2-4; 7 positions agree with TRBD2. The sequenced sample was PBMCs. The CDR3: CASSSGLVGNIQYF. The DNA for the CDR3 is TGCGCCAGCAGCAGCGGACTAGTCGGAAACATTCAGTACTTC.